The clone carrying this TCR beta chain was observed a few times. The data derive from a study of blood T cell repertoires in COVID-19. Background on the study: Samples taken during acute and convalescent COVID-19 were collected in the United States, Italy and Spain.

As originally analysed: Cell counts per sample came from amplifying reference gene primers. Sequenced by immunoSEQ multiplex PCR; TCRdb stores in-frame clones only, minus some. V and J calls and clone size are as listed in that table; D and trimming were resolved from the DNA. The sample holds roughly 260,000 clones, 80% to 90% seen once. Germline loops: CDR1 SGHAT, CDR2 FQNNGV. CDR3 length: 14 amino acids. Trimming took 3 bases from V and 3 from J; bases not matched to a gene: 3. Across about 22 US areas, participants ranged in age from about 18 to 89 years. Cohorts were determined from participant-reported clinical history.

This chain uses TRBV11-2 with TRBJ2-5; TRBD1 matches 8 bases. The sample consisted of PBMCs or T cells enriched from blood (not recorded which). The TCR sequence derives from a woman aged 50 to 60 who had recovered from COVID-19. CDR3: CASSFRTGKETQYF. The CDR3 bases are TGTGCCAGCAGCTTCCGGACAGGGAAAGAGACCCAGTACTTC.